Shown below are 20 T cell receptor beta chains from a single sample sequenced in a study of T cells of healthy individuals. TCRdb passed the 5' RACE reads through MiXCR, listing each CDR3 protein once. The repertoire holds roughly 87,000 distinct CDR3 sequences, with under 20% as singletons. These receptors were taken from a human donor in good health.

This chain uses TRBV6-4 with TRBJ2-1; D perhaps matches TRBD1 (6 bases). Germline V gene lookup returns CDR1 MRHNA and CDR2 SNTAGT. Trimming pared 7 bases from V and 10 bases from J, leaving 11 bases between. This CDR3 comprises 11 residues. The DNA for the CDR3 is TGTGCCAGCAAGGAAGGGGGAGAGCAGTTCTTC. This translates into CASKEGGEQFF.

J is TRBJ1-1 and V is TRBV2; the D is unclear. In germline, CDR1 is SNHLY, CDR2 FYNNEI. With 8 bases removed from V and 1 base from J, the gap between germline ends came to 14 bases. This CDR3 contains 14 residues. The CDR3 nucleotides are TGTGCCAGCTCAAAGGGCTTCCAGAACACTGAAGCTTTCTTT. The encoded protein is CASSKGFQNTEAFF.

The V and J genes are TRBV5-5 and TRBJ2-7; 7 bases are shared with TRBD1. Germline CDR1 SGHKS, CDR2 YYEKEE (reference sequence). V lost 4 bases, J lost 4 bases, and 11 bases stayed unmatched. The CDR3 contains 15 residues. CDR3 in DNA: TGTGCCAGCAGCCCCTCCGGGACAGTTCCATACGAGCAGTACTTC. Translating gives CASSPSGTVPYEQYF. Looking up the rest from reference TRBV5-5 and TRBJ2-7 gives the full variable domain: DAGVTQSPTHLIKTRGQQVTLRCSPISGHKSVSWYQQVLGQGPQFIFQYYEKEERGRGNFPDRFSARQFPNYSSELNVNALLLGDSALYLCASSPSGTVPYEQYFGPGTRLTVT.

This clonotype was observed a handful of times. The chain uses TRBV19 and TRBJ2-1; D perhaps matches TRBD2 (6 bases). With 4 bases removed from V and 3 bases from J, the gap between germline ends came to 16 bases. Germline values: CDR1 LNHDA, CDR2 SQIVND (reference sequence). The CDR3 spans 16 residues. As DNA, the CDR3 is TGTGCCAGTAGTACGCAAAAGGTAGCGGTCTACAATGAGCAGTTCTTC. This translates into CASSTQKVAVYNEQFF.

This clonotype was counted many times. This chain connects TRBV3-1 to TRBJ1-4, with D possibly being TRBD1 (5 bases). Trimming took off 4 bases at V and 10 bases at J, with 13 bases between the two ends. Per the germline V gene, CDR1 is LGHDT and CDR2 is YNNKEL (reference sequence). The CDR3 consists of 13 residues. CDR3 region: CASSPEGLGKLFF. CDR3 bases: TGTGCCAGCAGCCCAGAGGGGCTAGGAAAACTGTTTTTT. Using reference TRBV3-1 and TRBJ1-4 for the parts outside the CDR3, the full variable domain is DTAVSQTPKYLVTQMGNDKSIKCEQNLGHDTMYWYKQDSKKFLKIMFSYNNKELIINETVPNRFSPKSPDKAHLNLHINSLELGDSAVYFCASSPEGLGKLFFGSGTQLSVL.

This clonotype was counted between two and nine times. The V call is TRBV5-1, the J call TRBJ2-3; D is unclear. Germline CDR1 reads SGHRS; CDR2 reads YFSETQ. This CDR3 is built from 13 residues. V was pared by 2 bases and J by 2 bases, with 6 bases between. DNA for the CDR3: TGCGCCAGCAGCTTCAGCGACACAGATACGCAGTATTTT. It codes for CASSFSDTDTQYF.

This chain uses TRBV20-1 with TRBJ2-2; D remains unclear. The V end was cut by 6 bases, the J end by 1 base, with 12 bases between. Germline CDR1 and CDR2: DFQATT and SNEGSKA (reference sequence). This CDR3 contains 14 residues. CDR3 in amino acids: CSAVSAENTGELFF. For the CDR3, the DNA is TGCAGTGCCGTCTCGGCAGAGAACACCGGGGAGCTGTTTTTT.

This chain links TRBV28 with TRBJ2-5; D might be TRBD2 (5 bases). Trimming took off 5 bases at V and 5 bases at J, with 18 bases between the two ends. Germline V gives CDR1 MDHEN, CDR2 SYDVKM. This CDR3 spans 15 amino acids. The CDR3 region has the DNA TGTGCCAGCAGTCCTCTTGGAAACACGGGGGAGACCCAGTACTTC. Translation gives CASSPLGNTGETQYF.

The genes are TRBV28 and TRBJ1-1; D possibly corresponds to TRBD1 (6 bases). Germline lookup yields CDR1 MDHEN and CDR2 SYDVKM. The V end was cut by 10 bases, the J end by 5 bases, with 20 bases between. The CDR3 consists of 14 residues. The CDR3 DNA is TGTGCCATTCAAGACGGGGGGCAGATAACTGAAGCTTTCTTT. Its protein is CAIQDGGQITEAFF.

V is TRBV29-1 and J is TRBJ2-1; no reliable D call. Germline V CDR1 and CDR2: SQVTM, ANQGSEA. The V end was cut by 4 bases, the J end by 9 bases, with 19 bases between. The CDR3 spans 14 residues. The CDR3 coding sequence is TGCAGCGTTGGTTCGAGACTGGAAGTCGGTGAGCAGTTCTTC. Protein sequence: CSVGSRLEVGEQFF.

This chain connects TRBV4-3 to TRBJ1-1; tentatively, D is TRBD1 (6 bases). Trimming stripped 3 bases from V and 4 bases from J, with 15 bases between. This CDR3 is 15 amino acids long. Germline V gives CDR1 LGHNA, CDR2 YSLEER. CDR3: CASSHRDTPGTEAFF. DNA of the CDR3: TGCGCCAGCAGCCACCGGGACACCCCCGGCACTGAAGCTTTCTTT.

This clonotype was counted at least ten times. The chain recombines TRBV28 with TRBJ1-5; no reliable D call. Germline V lookup: CDR1 MDHEN, CDR2 SYDVKM. This CDR3 comprises 14 residues. V gave up 5 bases and J gave up 1 base, with 9 bases separating them. The CDR3 DNA is TGTGCCAGCAGTCCTTCCAACAGCAATCAGCCCCAGCATTTT. It is translated as CASSPSNSNQPQHF. The full variable domain, with the rest looked up from reference TRBV28 and TRBJ1-5, is DVKVTQSSRYLVKRTGEKVFLECVQDMDHENMFWYRQDPGLGLRLIYFSYDVKMKEKGDIPEGYSVSREKKERFSLILESASTNQTSMYLCASSPSNSNQPQHFGDGTRLSIL.

The V gene is TRBV7-9, the J gene TRBJ2-3, with D perhaps matching TRBD2 (6 bases). The ends were cut back, 3 bases at V and 0 bases at J, with 10 bases in the middle. Germline V CDR1 and CDR2: SEHNR, FQNEAQ (reference sequence). The length of the CDR3 is 15 residues. The CDR3 nucleotides are TGTGCCAGCAGCTTTGGACTACTAAGCACAGATACGCAGTATTTT. This codes for CASSFGLLSTDTQYF.

The V and J genes are TRBV25-1 and TRBJ1-4; no reliable D call. The V end was cut by 1 base, the J end by 6 bases, with 12 bases between. The CDR3 is 15 residues long. Looked up from germline, CDR1 is MGHDK and CDR2 is SYGVNS. The CDR3 nucleotides read TGTGCCAGCAGTGAATCAACCGCCCTCGATGAAAAACTGTTTTTT. The encoded protein is CASSESTALDEKLFF.

This clonotype was counted only a few times. This chain connects TRBV6-5 to TRBJ1-1; no definite D call. Germline assignment: CDR1 MNHEY and CDR2 SVGAGI. The CDR3 contains 13 residues. Trimming left V 2 bases short and J 8 bases short, with 12 bases between. CDR3 region: CASSYLDTEEAFF. CDR3 nucleotides: TGTGCCAGCAGTTACCTTGACACCGAAGAAGCTTTCTTT.

The sample holds a few counts of this clonotype. CDR3: CAIRGLRTEAFF. The CDR3, as DNA: TGTGCCATCCGGGGTCTAAGGACTGAAGCTTTCTTT. This chain links TRBV10-3 with TRBJ1-1; no clear D gene. V was trimmed by 8 bases and J by 5 bases, leaving 12 bases between them. CDR1 is ENHRY and CDR2 is SYGVKD in the germline V gene. The CDR3 has 12 amino acids.

The chain couples TRBV4-2 to TRBJ2-7, with D unclear. Germline CDR1 is LGHNA and CDR2 is YNFKEQ. Trimming shortened V by 2 bases and J by 3 bases, and 11 bases separated the two germline ends. The CDR3 sequence is 14 residues long. CDR3 DNA sequence: TGTGCCAGCAGCCAACCGGACGAAAGCTACGAGCAGTACTTC. Amino acids: CASSQPDESYEQYF.

This chain joins TRBV10-3 and TRBJ1-5; D may be TRBD1 (5 bases). V was pared by 0 bases and J by 7 bases, with 13 bases between. This CDR3 spans 15 amino acids. Per germline, CDR1 ENHRY and CDR2 SYGVKD. The CDR3, as DNA: TGTGCCATCAGTGAGTCTCGGGACCAGGGACAGCCCCAGCATTTT. Translation: CAISESRDQGQPQHF.

V usage is TRBV28 and J usage is TRBJ1-6; 7 bases map to TRBD1. J was trimmed by 9 bases and V by 5 bases; bases with no gene match: 7. CDR3 size: 14 residues. CDR1 and CDR2 from the germline V gene are MDHEN and SYDVKM. The CDR3 nucleotides read TGTGCCAGCAGTCCGGGACAGATGGGTTCACCCCTCCACTTT. Translating it yields CASSPGQMGSPLHF.

The chain uses TRBV6-1 and TRBJ2-2, with 10 bases that match TRBD2. J gave up 4 bases and V 4 bases, and 3 bases lay outside the gene matches. The length of the CDR3 is 15 residues. Per germline, CDR1 MNHNS and CDR2 SASEGT. The CDR3 spells CASSARTSGTGELFF. CDR3 DNA: TGTGCCAGCAGTGCCAGGACTAGCGGCACCGGGGAGCTGTTTTTT.